This T cell receptor beta chain was sequenced for a study of cytomegalovirus exposure and HLA in healthy donors. Findings and limits, study-wide: An analysis was carried out later, and it reportedly showed fewer N-insertions in an Asian-associated ancestry cluster than the approximately 680-donor mean. Further analysis was carried out later, and it showed several of the most significant clusters appearing linked to common viral pathogens.

Note on this clone: Its specificity is not known.

13 Jbeta primers and 60 Vbeta primers were used for the PCR. Method: immunoSEQ multiplex PCR; TCRdb's copy keeps in-frame clones and lacks some. Of 150,000 to 200,000 clones listed, about four fifths are singletons. These donors counted as nominally healthy when sampled, but unrecorded immune exposures were likely. Looked up from germline, CDR1 is SGHVS and CDR2 is FQNEAQ. V lost 0 bases to trimming and J lost 5 bases, with 20 bases between them. The CDR3 spans 17 residues. Specimen: PBMCs. The chain links TRBV7-8 to TRBJ2-7; TRBD2 is a possible D gene (7 bases). The receptor was derived from a woman between 25 and 40 years old in good health and CMV-seropositive. CDR3: CASSLALPRPGGNEQYF. The CDR3 region has the DNA TGTGCCAGCAGCTTAGCTTTACCTCGGCCGGGGGGCAACGAGCAGTACTTC. The complete variable domain, with remaining parts taken from reference TRBV7-8 and TRBJ2-7, reads GAGVSQSPRYKVAKRGQDVALRCDPISGHVSLFWYQQALGQGPEFLTYFQNEAQLDKSGLPSDRFFAERPEGSVSTLKIQRTQQEDSAVYLCASSLALPRPGGNEQYFGPGTRLTVT.